Shown below are 8 T cell receptor beta chains from a single sample sequenced in a study of tissue T cells after allogeneic stem cell transplantation. Produced via immunoSEQ multiplex PCR; TCRdb's table is partial and in-frame only. Of about 50,000 clones listed, around 73% are singletons. The sequenced material came from sorted cells pooled from one or two spleens. Receptors were obtained from a pool of C57BL/6 mice in good health.

A remark on this clone: Any gene name here is a mouse gene name. The read terminates 1 residue ahead of where the CDR3 ends, so the germline J gene completes it. The genes are TRBV3 and TRBJ2-2; D unclear. The V gene's germline CDR1 is SNHLY and CDR2 FYNGKV (reference sequence). V dropped 4 bases and J dropped 0 bases, with 6 bases sitting between them. CDR3 length equals 14 residues. The sequenced part of the CDR3 DNA is TGTGCCAGCAGCTCCGGGACAAACACCGGGCAGCTCTAC. Protein sequence: CASSSGTNTGQLY. The whole CDR3 sequence is CASSSGTNTGQLYF. The full variable domain, rest sourced from reference TRBV3 and TRBJ2-2, is GPKVLQIPSHQIIDMGQMVTLNCDPVSNHLYFYWYKQILGQQMEFLVNFYNGKVMEKSKLFKDQFSVERPDGSYFTLKIQPTALEDSAVYFCASSSGTNTGQLYFGEGSKLTVL.

This clone was picked up a small number of times. Germline and genes here are mouse. The CDR3 end is not reached by the read, which stops 1 residue before it; the germline J gene fills it in. This chain uses TRBV4 with TRBJ2-7; tentative D call: TRBD1 (6 bases). The CDR3 contains 12 residues. V was shortened by 4 bases and J by 4 bases, with 8 bases between the two germline ends. Germline-derived CDR1 and CDR2 are LGHDT and YNNKQL (reference sequence). The CDR3 spells CASSLQGYEQYF. The part of the CDR3 DNA that was read is TGTGCCAGCAGCTTACAGGGTTATGAACAGTAC.

Notes on this clone: Mouse germline and gene names are used. The read finishes 1 residue shy of the CDR3 end, and the germline J gene is used to complete it. The chain carries TRBV31 and TRBJ1-6; 7 bases are a match to TRBD1. TRBJ1-6 is recorded as an ORF, its role being uncertain. V shed 1 base and J 3 bases; nucleotides not matched to a gene: 0. Per the germline V gene, CDR1 is GKSSPN and CDR2 is SITVG. The CDR3 is 14 amino acids. The CDR3 sequence: CAWSPGGYNSPLYF. CDR3 DNA, as far as it was read: TGTGCCTGGAGTCCAGGGGGCTATAATTCGCCCCTCTAC.

Comment on this clone: Here the gene names and germline are mouse. Read data end 1 residue before the CDR3 end; the end is taken from the germline J gene. The same CDR3 also results from other DNA sequences found in this sample. The chain is built from TRBV13-3 and TRBJ1-4; D uncertain. Germline V lookup: CDR1 NNHDY, CDR2 SYVADS. The CDR3 consists of 12 residues. The V end was cut by 2 bases, the J end by 4 bases, with 3 bases between. The sequenced part of the CDR3 DNA is TGTGCCAGCAGTGACATCAACGAAAGATTATTT. Protein: CASSDINERLF. The entire CDR3 protein reads CASSDINERLFF.

About this clone itself: Gene and germline names: mouse. The CDR3 end is not reached by the read, which stops 1 residue before it; the germline J gene fills it in. The V gene is TRBV13-2, the J gene TRBJ2-4, with D tentatively TRBD2 (6 bases). The CDR3 is made up of 15 amino acids. Looked up from germline, CDR1 is NNHNN and CDR2 is SYGAGS (reference sequence). The V gene lost 0 bases and the J gene lost 0 bases, with 8 bases spanning the gap. This CDR3 reads CASGDVGGSQNTLYF. The CDR3 bases that were read are TGTGCCAGCGGTGATGTTGGGGGTAGTCAAAACACCTTGTAC.

Remarks on this clone: Gene names follow the mouse nomenclature. The CDR3 end is not reached by the read, which stops 1 residue before it; the germline J gene fills it in. This rearrangement joins TRBV12-1 to TRBJ2-4; TRBD2 might be the D (7 bases). CDR3 length: 16 residues. The V end lost 0 bases, the J end lost 0 bases, and 12 bases lay between the germline ends. CDR1 SGHSN and CDR2 HYEKVE come from the germline V gene. The part of the CDR3 DNA that was read is TGTGCCAGCTCTCTCGCCTGGGGGCCGAGTCAAAACACCTTGTAC. Protein product: CASSLAWGPSQNTLY. In full, the CDR3 is CASSLAWGPSQNTLYF.

In regard to this clone: The listed genes are named as in mouse. Read coverage stops 1 residue before the CDR3 terminus; the germline J gene supplies the remainder. V and J are TRBV5 and TRBJ2-5; possibly TRBD1 for D (6 bases). Looked up from germline, CDR1 is LGHNA and CDR2 is YNLKQL (reference sequence). The CDR3 consists of 15 residues. Trimming took off 0 bases at V and 6 bases at J, with 13 bases between the two ends. The sequenced part of the CDR3 DNA is TGTGCCAGCAGCCAAGAGGGCAGGGGAGAGGACACCCAGTAC. It specifies CASSQEGRGEDTQY. The whole CDR3 reads CASSQEGRGEDTQYF.

As regards this clone: Gene names follow the mouse nomenclature. Coverage ceases 1 residue before the CDR3 finishes, and the germline J gene fills in the end. V gene TRBV20 combines with J gene TRBJ1-1; no firm D call. V was pared by 2 bases and J by 0 bases, with 4 bases between. The CDR3 runs 12 residues. Germline V gives CDR1 GFQATS, CDR2 STVNSAI. The sequenced CDR3 bases are TGTGGTGCTAGGCAGACAAACACAGAAGTCTTC. It yields the protein CGARQTNTEVF. The whole CDR3 is CGARQTNTEVFF.